The next 23 T cell receptor beta chains were all read from a single sample in a study of T cell responses to AZD1222 COVID-19 vaccine. Using immunoSEQ multiplex PCR, the repertoire was profiled, and TCRdb retains in-frame clones only, with some absent. The data contain 150,000 to 200,000 clones, about nine tenths of them singletons. Sequencing was performed on peripheral blood, taken 28 days after the second AZD1222 dose. The receptors were gathered from an adult who received the AZD1222 COVID-19 vaccine.

The table lists this clone with a count of one. The genes are TRBV7-6 and TRBJ1-6; 12 bases match TRBD1. Per germline, CDR1 SGHVS and CDR2 FNYEAQ. V lost 5 bases, J lost 7 bases, and 3 bases stayed unmatched. This CDR3 is built from 15 residues. CDR3 loop: CASSRDRGRNSPLHF. The DNA for the CDR3 is TGTGCCAGCAGCCGGGACAGGGGGCGGAATTCACCCCTCCACTTT.

This chain connects TRBV12-3 or TRBV12-4 to TRBJ1-2; D gene unclear. The CDR3 sequence is 12 residues long. V was trimmed by 1 base and J by 8 bases, leaving 8 bases between them. The CDR3 spells CASSLDMGGYTF. The CDR3 region has the DNA TGTGCCAGCAGTTTAGACATGGGAGGCTACACCTTC.

This chain uses TRBV7-2 with TRBJ1-5; D remains unclear. Deletions cut 0 bases from V and 4 bases from J, with 7 bases between. Germline V lookup: CDR1 SGHTA, CDR2 FQGNSA. The CDR3 runs to 14 residues. In nucleotides, the CDR3 is TGTGCCAGCAGCTTAGCGATGGGAAATCAGCCCCAGCATTTT. As protein: CASSLAMGNQPQHF.

The chain combines TRBV5-1 with TRBJ2-7; 8 nucleotides match TRBD2. Germline trimming cut 4 bases from V and 10 bases from J; bases unmatched to any gene: 13. The CDR3 consists of 14 residues. Germline-derived CDR1 and CDR2 are SGHRS and YFSETQ. The CDR3 loop reads CASSQTGNLAGQYF. The CDR3 DNA sequence: TGCGCCAGCAGCCAAACAGGGAATCTAGCGGGCCAGTACTTC.

V usage is TRBV7-9 and J usage is TRBJ1-5; 7 nucleotides agree with TRBD1. This CDR3 has 16 amino acids. Germline lookup yields CDR1 SEHNR and CDR2 FQNEAQ (reference sequence). The junction had 9 bases not matched to a gene; V was cut back by 4 bases and J by 3 bases. In DNA, the CDR3 is TGTGCCAGCAGCTCGCAGGGGGTTCGGGACAATCAGCCCCAGCATTTT. Protein product: CASSSQGVRDNQPQHF.

This clone was counted a single time. The chain recombines TRBV21-1 with TRBJ1-1. TRBV21-1 is a known pseudogene. The CDR3 runs to 18 residues. The CDR3 nucleotides read TGTGCCAGCAGCACCCTAGAACTGCCGGACCTATTGGACACTGAAGCTTTCTTT. Encoded protein: CASSTLELPDLLDTEAFF.

This clone was counted once. V usage is TRBV9 and J usage is TRBJ1-1, with D unresolved. This CDR3 has 14 amino acids. V was pared by 0 bases and J by 1 base, with 7 bases between. Looked up from germline, CDR1 is SGDLS and CDR2 is YYNGEE. CDR3 sequence (DNA): TGTGCCAGCAGCGTAGACCGAAAGAACACTGAAGCTTTCTTT. Translated, it gives CASSVDRKNTEAFF.

The rearrangement joins TRBV5-1 to TRBJ2-5; D possibly uses TRBD1 or TRBD2 (5 bases each). This CDR3 contains 13 residues. Looked up from germline, CDR1 is SGHRS and CDR2 is YFSETQ. V lost 2 bases and J 4 bases, leaving 9 bases between the germline ends. DNA for the CDR3: TGCGCCAGCAGCTTTCGGGACGGAGAGACCCAGTACTTC. Translating gives CASSFRDGETQYF.

The genes are TRBV5-4 and TRBJ2-6, with 11 bases fitting TRBD2. The germline CDR1 and CDR2 sequences are SGHNT and YYREEE (reference sequence). V gave up 0 bases and J gave up 2 bases; unmatched junction bases: 1. The CDR3 totals 17 residues. The CDR3 nucleotides read TGTGCCAGCAGCTTGGAACTAGCGGGAGCTGGGGCCAACGTCCTGACTTTC. Amino acids: CASSLELAGAGANVLTF.

The rearrangement joins TRBV10-3 to TRBJ2-7; maybe TRBD1 (7 bases). The germline gives CDR1 ENHRY, CDR2 SYGVKD. V lost 0 bases and J 4 bases, leaving 28 bases between the germline ends. The CDR3 spans 20 residues. The DNA of the CDR3 is TGTGCCATCAGTGAGTCGAGTACGGCACTCCAGGGGGGCGCCGGTTACGAGCAGTACTTC. Amino acids: CAISESSTALQGGAGYEQYF.

The rearrangement joins TRBV23-1 to TRBJ2-7, with a tentative D call TRBD2 (5 bases). TRBV23-1 qualifies as an ORF whose function is uncertain. The ends were cut back, 3 bases at V and 0 bases at J, with 21 bases in the middle. The CDR3 runs to 18 residues. The CDR3 nucleotides are TGCGCCAGCAGTCACCCTCGGGATTCAGGAGCAAACTCCTACGAGCAGTACTTC. Protein: CASSHPRDSGANSYEQYF.

This sequence joins TRBV9 and TRBJ1-5; a possible D gene is TRBD1 (6 bases). This CDR3 is built from 14 residues. Trimming removed 3 bases at V and 5 bases at J, with 12 bases between. Looked up from germline, CDR1 is SGDLS and CDR2 is YYNGEE. The CDR3 here is CASSDGQPDQPQHF. DNA for the CDR3: TGTGCCAGCAGCGACGGACAGCCTGATCAGCCCCAGCATTTT.

The rearrangement uses TRBV6-1 and TRBJ2-3; TRBD2 matches at 7 bases. J lost 0 bases, V lost 3 bases, and 3 bases had no gene match. The CDR3 contains 15 residues. Germline V CDR1 and CDR2: MNHNS, SASEGT. CDR3 protein: CASSDGAGSTDTQYF. CDR3 bases: TGTGCCAGCAGTGACGGAGCGGGAAGCACAGATACGCAGTATTTT.

The chain joins TRBV7-9 to TRBJ1-1; the D is unclear. V was cut by 1 base and J by 3 bases, with 9 bases left in between. The length of the CDR3 is 14 residues. Germline V gene data show CDR1 as SEHNR and CDR2 as FQNEAQ (reference sequence). The CDR3 DNA sequence: TGTGCCAGCAGCTTAGTCGTCGGCCACACTGAAGCTTTCTTT. Its protein product is CASSLVVGHTEAFF.

This chain joins TRBV25-1 and TRBJ1-5, with D possibly matching TRBD1 (5 bases). Trimming pared 4 bases from V and 4 bases from J, leaving 11 bases between. Germline CDR1 and CDR2: MGHDK and SYGVNS. The CDR3 spans 14 residues. The CDR3 DNA sequence: TGTGCCAGCAGTGGCCCTGAGGGGAATCAGCCCCAGCATTTT. It codes for CASSGPEGNQPQHF.

As for this clone: At one end, the junction sequence differs from germline, possibly due to a read error. The chain uses TRBV28 and TRBJ2-1; possible D gene TRBD1, 6 bases. Germline V gives CDR1 MDHEN, CDR2 SYDVKM. CDR3 length equals 13 residues. The CDR3 loop is CASLGGDYNGQFF. The CDR3 DNA reads as TGTGCCAGCCTAGGGGGTGACTACAATGGGCAGTTCTTC.

The J gene is TRBJ2-2, the V gene TRBV5-6; D may match TRBD1 or TRBD2 (5 bases each). The length of the CDR3 is 15 residues. V lost 0 bases, J lost 3 bases, and 9 bases lay in between. In germline, CDR1 is SGHDT, CDR2 YYEEEE. In nucleotides, the CDR3 is TGTGCCAGCAGCTTGGCGGGGCGGTACACCGGGGAGCTGTTTTTT. The encoded protein is CASSLAGRYTGELFF.

The sample holds one count of this clone. The rearrangement uses TRBV30 and TRBJ2-1; 10 positions agree with TRBD2. The CDR3 has 15 residues. The germline gives CDR1 GTSNPN, CDR2 SVGIG (reference sequence). J was trimmed by 4 bases and V by 2 bases; bases with no gene match: 5. The CDR3 DNA is TGTGCCTGGAGTCCAAAGCGGGAGGGATACAATGAGCAGTTCTTC. It codes for CAWSPKREGYNEQFF. Full variable domain (outside the CDR3, taken from reference TRBV30 and TRBJ2-1): SQTIHQWPATLVQPVGSPLSLECTVEGTSNPNLYWYRQAAGRGLQLLFYSVGIGQISSEVPQNLSASRPQDRQFILSSKKLLLSDSGFYLCAWSPKREGYNEQFFGPGTRLTVL.

The DNA of the CDR3 is TGTGCCAGTAGTATTATGGGACAGGCAACCAATGAGCAGTTCTTC. It encodes CASSIMGQATNEQFF. The chain carries TRBV19 and TRBJ2-1, with 8 bases identical to TRBD1. Germline CDR1 LNHDA, CDR2 SQIVND (reference sequence). The CDR3 sequence is 15 residues long. V gave up 3 bases and J gave up 6 bases; unmatched junction bases: 7.

As for this clone: Other DNA sequences within the sample encode an identical CDR3. The chain uses TRBV5-1 and TRBJ1-1; D is perhaps TRBD1 (5 bases). The V gene's germline CDR1 is SGHRS and CDR2 YFSETQ. The CDR3 extends over 14 amino acids. The V end lost 3 bases, the J end lost 1 base, and 10 bases lay between the germline ends. CDR3 region: CASSSGTANTEAFF. DNA of the CDR3: TGCGCCAGCAGCTCCGGGACGGCGAACACTGAAGCTTTCTTT. The whole variable domain, remainder taken from reference TRBV5-1 and TRBJ1-1, is KAGVTQTPRYLIKTRGQQVTLSCSPISGHRSVSWYQQTPGQGLQFLFEYFSETQRNKGNFPGRFSGRQFSNSRSEMNVSTLELGDSALYLCASSSGTANTEAFFGQGTRLTVV.

Comment on this clone: Additional DNA sequences in this sample encode the identical CDR3. The CDR3 region is CASSQDRPSGNTIYF. DNA of the CDR3: TGCGCCAGCAGCCAAGATAGACCCTCTGGAAACACCATATATTTT. This chain uses TRBV4-3 with TRBJ1-3; D gene uncertain. CDR1 LGHNA and CDR2 YSLEER come from the germline V gene. V lost 0 bases, J lost 0 bases, and 6 bases lay in between. This CDR3 is 15 amino acids long.

As regards this clone: Mismatch with germline at one junction end may stem from a read error. The V call is TRBV2, the J call TRBJ1-5, with 10 bases fitting TRBD1. This CDR3 has 20 residues. Germline CDR1 and CDR2: SNHLY and FYNNEI. CDR3 sequence (DNA): TGTGCCAGCAGAGAAGACATGTGGACAGGGGGGGGATATAGCAATCAGCCCCAGCATTTT. Translation: CASREDMWTGGGYSNQPQHF.

The rearrangement links TRBV11-2 to TRBJ1-2, with D perhaps matching TRBD1 (6 bases). The CDR3 has 15 residues. Trimming removed 6 bases at V and 3 bases at J, with 17 bases between. CDR1 SGHAT and CDR2 FQNNGV come from the germline V gene. CDR3 amino acids: CASRPGGGSDYGYTF. CDR3 bases: TGTGCCAGCAGGCCTGGGGGCGGCAGCGACTATGGCTACACCTTC. The full variable domain, with the rest looked up from reference TRBV11-2 and TRBJ1-2, is EAGVAQSPRYKIIEKRQSVAFWCNPISGHATLYWYQQILGQGPKLLIQFQNNGVVDDSQLPKDRFSAERLKGVDSTLKIQPAKLEDSAVYLCASRPGGGSDYGYTFGSGTRLTVV.